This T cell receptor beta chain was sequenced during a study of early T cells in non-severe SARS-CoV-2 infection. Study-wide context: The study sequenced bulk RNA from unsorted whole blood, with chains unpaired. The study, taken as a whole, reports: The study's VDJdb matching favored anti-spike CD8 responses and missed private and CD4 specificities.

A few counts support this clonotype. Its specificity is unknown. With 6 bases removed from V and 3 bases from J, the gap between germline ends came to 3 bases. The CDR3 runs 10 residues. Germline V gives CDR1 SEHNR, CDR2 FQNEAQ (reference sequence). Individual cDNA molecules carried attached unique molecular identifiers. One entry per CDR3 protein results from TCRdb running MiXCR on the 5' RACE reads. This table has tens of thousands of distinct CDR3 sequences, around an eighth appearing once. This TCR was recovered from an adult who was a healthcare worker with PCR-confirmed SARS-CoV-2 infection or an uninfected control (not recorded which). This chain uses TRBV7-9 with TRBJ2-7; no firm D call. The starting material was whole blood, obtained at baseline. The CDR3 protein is CASRLYEQYF. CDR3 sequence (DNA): TGTGCCAGCAGACTCTACGAGCAGTACTTC.